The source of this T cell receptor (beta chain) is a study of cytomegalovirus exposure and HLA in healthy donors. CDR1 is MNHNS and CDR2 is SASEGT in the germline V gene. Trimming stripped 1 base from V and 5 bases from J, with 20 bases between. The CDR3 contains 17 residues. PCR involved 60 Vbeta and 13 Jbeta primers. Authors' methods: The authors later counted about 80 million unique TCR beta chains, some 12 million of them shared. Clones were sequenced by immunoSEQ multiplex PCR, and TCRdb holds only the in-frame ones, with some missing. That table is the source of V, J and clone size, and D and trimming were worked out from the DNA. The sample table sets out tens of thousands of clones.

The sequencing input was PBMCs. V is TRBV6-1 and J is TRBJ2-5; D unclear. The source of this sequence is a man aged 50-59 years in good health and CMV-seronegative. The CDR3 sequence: CASSEVPRIIVDETQYF. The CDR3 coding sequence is TGTGCCAGCAGTGAAGTACCGAGGATCATAGTCGATGAGACCCAGTACTTC.